Each of the 20 T cell receptor beta chains below was sequenced from the same sample in a study of T-cell memory formation after mild COVID-19. A single record per CDR3 protein comes from TCRdb applying MiXCR to the 5' RACE reads. The table records about 190,000 distinct CDR3 sequences, 20% to 25% of them present only once. The material sequenced was PBMCs or a T cell subset sorted from them (not recorded which). All receptors come from an adult woman who had mild COVID-19 (a few samples of this study predate the infection). Cell type and time point are not known.

This clonotype came up a few times. This rearrangement joins TRBV2 to TRBJ2-4, with 9 bases that match TRBD2. The CDR3 has 15 amino acids. The ends lost 5 bases at V and 3 bases at J; junction bases unmatched: 5. Germline assignment: CDR1 SNHLY and CDR2 FYNNEI. CDR3 amino acids: CASSPQREDKNIQYF. CDR3 bases: TGTGCCAGCAGTCCACAGCGGGAGGACAAAAACATTCAGTACTTC.

This clonotype showed up just a few times. V usage is TRBV6-5 and J usage is TRBJ2-1; D is ambiguous. This CDR3 region has 12 residues. Trimming removed 0 bases from V and 7 bases from J, with 4 bases in between. Germline CDR1 reads MNHEY; CDR2 reads SVGAGI. CDR3 DNA sequence: TGTGCCAGCAGTTACTCCTGGAATGAGCAGTTCTTC. Its protein is CASSYSWNEQFF.

This chain joins TRBV29-1 and TRBJ2-5; TRBD1 aligns across 9 bases. Germline trimming cut 3 bases from V and 5 bases from J; bases unmatched to any gene: 7. CDR3 size: 14 residues. Germline CDR1 SQVTM, CDR2 ANQGSEA. The CDR3 DNA sequence: TGCAGCGTTGAGGGGGACAGGGTGCGGGAGACCCAGTACTTC. Protein: CSVEGDRVRETQYF.

The V call is TRBV7-8, the J call TRBJ2-1; 10 bases align to TRBD2. The CDR3 covers 17 residues. The trim removed 6 bases at V and 4 bases at J, leaving 12 bases unmatched. The germline CDR1 and CDR2 sequences are SGHVS and FQNEAQ. The CDR3 DNA reads as TGTGCCAGCAGTCCCCGGGCTAGCGGGAGCGCTTACAATGAGCAGTTCTTC. Translating it yields CASSPRASGSAYNEQFF.

The gene calls are TRBV20-1 and TRBJ1-1; D not certain. The CDR3 is 13 residues long. V gave up 1 base and J gave up 1 base, with 7 bases separating them. Germline V gene lookup returns CDR1 DFQATT and CDR2 SNEGSKA (reference sequence). In DNA form, the CDR3 reads TGCAGTGCTAGAGTCCCAGAGAACACTGAAGCTTTCTTT. Translated, it gives CSARVPENTEAFF.

The rearrangement uses TRBV5-1 and TRBJ1-2, with D perhaps TRBD1 (6 bases). Trimming removed 5 bases from V and 1 base from J, with 15 bases in between. From germline, CDR1 is SGHRS and CDR2 YFSETQ. The CDR3 has 15 residues. The CDR3 sequence is CASRPRQADNYGYTF. CDR3 DNA: TGCGCCAGCAGACCGAGACAGGCCGATAACTATGGCTACACCTTC.

This clonotype was counted only a few times. The CDR3 bases are TGCACCAGCAGCCAACCCACCTCAGGGGTCCGTAGCAATCAGCCCCAGCATTTT. It translates to CTSSQPTSGVRSNQPQHF. V usage is TRBV1 and J usage is TRBJ1-5; whether TRBD1, the table's D call, matches the DNA was not checked. TRBV1 is an annotated pseudogene. This CDR3 contains 18 residues.

This rearrangement joins TRBV5-6 to TRBJ2-5; D ambiguous. This CDR3 region has 13 residues. Trimming took off 8 bases at V and 2 bases at J, with 13 bases between the two ends. Germline CDR1 is SGHDT and CDR2 is YYEEEE. The CDR3 reads CASHAWDQETQYF. In nucleotides, the CDR3 is TGTGCCAGTCATGCCTGGGATCAAGAGACCCAGTACTTC.

This clonotype turned up a few times. This sequence joins TRBV3-1 and TRBJ2-3, with 13 bases that match TRBD2. CDR3 length: 18 amino acids. In germline, CDR1 is LGHDT, CDR2 YNNKEL (reference sequence). Trimming at V came to 6 bases and at J to 3 bases, leaving 12 bases not matched to a gene. As DNA, the CDR3 is TGTGCCAGCAGACCAACTTTACTAGCGGGGGGGTTGACAGATACGCAGTATTTT. Translating it yields CASRPTLLAGGLTDTQYF.

Details on this clonotype: One junction end does not reproduce the germline sequence, and a read error may be involved. The chain employs TRBV11-2 and TRBJ2-1; the D is unclear. Germline CDR1 reads SGHAT; CDR2 reads FQNNGV. This CDR3 comprises 11 residues. Here the CDR3 reads CASTLFEEQFF. CDR3 sequence (DNA): TGTGCCAGCACCTTATTTGAAGAGCAGTTCTTC.

This chain uses TRBV4-3 with TRBJ2-1, with D possibly matching TRBD2 (6 bases). The CDR3 loop spans 15 amino acids. Germline V gives CDR1 LGHNA, CDR2 YSLEER. V shed 1 base and J shed 8 bases, with 15 bases lying between them. The CDR3 sequence: CASSQVSRRGYEQFF. The CDR3 nucleotides read TGCGCCAGCAGCCAAGTAAGCCGCCGGGGGTATGAGCAGTTCTTC.

The V call is TRBV7-6, the J call TRBJ1-1; the D gene is possibly TRBD1 (6 bases). V was trimmed by 1 base and J by 5 bases, leaving 17 bases between them. Germline V gene data show CDR1 as SGHVS and CDR2 as FNYEAQ. This CDR3 contains 16 residues. CDR3 DNA sequence: TGTGCCAGCAGCTTAGGGCAGGGGATATTTGGGACTGAAGCTTTCTTT. Translating it yields CASSLGQGIFGTEAFF. Full variable domain (missing parts from reference TRBV7-6 and TRBJ1-1): GAGVSQSPRYKVTKRGQDVALRCDPISGHVSLYWYRQALGQGPEFLTYFNYEAQQDKSGLPNDRFSAERPEGSISTLTIQRTEQRDSAMYRCASSLGQGIFGTEAFFGQGTRLTVV.

This clonotype appeared a few times. The chain uses TRBV10-3 and TRBJ2-3; D perhaps matches TRBD2 (6 bases). Germline V gene sequence: CDR1 ENHRY, CDR2 SYGVKD. This CDR3 has 16 residues. V lost 4 bases, J lost 2 bases, and 16 bases lay in between. The CDR3 sequence: CAISAPTSLSTDTQYF. Here the CDR3 DNA reads TGTGCCATCAGTGCCCCTACTAGCCTATCCACAGATACGCAGTATTTT.

CDR3 nucleotides: TGCAGTGCTAGGCTTTTGGGGAACACCGGGGAGCTGTTTTTT. It translates to CSARLLGNTGELFF. This chain connects TRBV20-1 to TRBJ2-2; D not certain. The CDR3 is made up of 14 amino acids. Germline CDR1 reads DFQATT; CDR2 reads SNEGSKA (reference sequence). Trimming left V 3 bases short and J 1 base short, with 9 bases between.

This sequence joins TRBV4-1 and TRBJ2-7; D is uncertain. V was clipped by 1 base and J by 2 bases, with 9 bases between them. The CDR3 runs to 14 residues. Per the germline V gene, CDR1 is MGHRA and CDR2 is YSYEKL. The CDR3 spells CASSQGFGPYEQYF. CDR3 DNA: TGCGCCAGCAGCCAAGGCTTCGGCCCCTACGAGCAGTACTTC.

The chain links TRBV12-3 or TRBV12-4 to TRBJ2-3; 7 bases match TRBD1. CDR3 length: 14 amino acids. The V segment lost 6 bases and the J segment 5 bases; nucleotides outside the gene matches: 8. In DNA form, the CDR3 reads TGTGCCAGCAGACACGGACAGGTTCTAGATACGCAGTATTTT. Amino acids: CASRHGQVLDTQYF.

This CDR3 is CASSSTARVETQYF. DNA for the CDR3: TGTGCCAGCAGCTCTACCGCTAGGGTGGAGACCCAGTACTTC. V is TRBV9 and J is TRBJ2-5; D is uncertain. CDR3 length: 14 amino acids. Trimming pared 4 bases from V and 5 bases from J, leaving 15 bases between. Germline lookup yields CDR1 SGDLS and CDR2 YYNGEE.

The V and J genes are TRBV7-8 and TRBJ1-1; TRBD1 aligns across 7 bases. This CDR3 spans 14 amino acids. The V and J ends lost 4 bases and 6 bases, in that order; junction bases with no gene match: 8. Germline V gene sequence: CDR1 SGHVS, CDR2 FQNEAQ. CDR3 residues: CASSSRGRGPEAFF. CDR3 coding DNA: TGTGCCAGCAGCTCAAGGGGGCGAGGTCCTGAAGCTTTCTTT.

The chain uses TRBV7-8 and TRBJ2-7, with D perhaps TRBD2 (5 bases). The length of the CDR3 is 18 residues. The germline gives CDR1 SGHVS, CDR2 FQNEAQ. Trimming pared 2 bases from V and 1 base from J, leaving 21 bases between. CDR3 bases: TGTGCCAGCAGCTTAAGCCGGGAAAGTGGTGGGGAATCCTACGAGCAGTACTTC. Translation: CASSLSRESGGESYEQYF.

Ten or more counts support this clonotype. The chain joins TRBV11-2 to TRBJ2-7, with TRBD2 matching 8 bases. V was pared by 1 base and J by 0 bases, with 5 bases of the junction left unmatched. Germline-derived CDR1 and CDR2 are SGHAT and FQNNGV. The CDR3 extends over 16 amino acids. In DNA form, the CDR3 reads TGTGCCAGCAGCTTAGTTACTAGCGGACCCTCCTACGAGCAGTACTTC. It is translated as CASSLVTSGPSYEQYF.